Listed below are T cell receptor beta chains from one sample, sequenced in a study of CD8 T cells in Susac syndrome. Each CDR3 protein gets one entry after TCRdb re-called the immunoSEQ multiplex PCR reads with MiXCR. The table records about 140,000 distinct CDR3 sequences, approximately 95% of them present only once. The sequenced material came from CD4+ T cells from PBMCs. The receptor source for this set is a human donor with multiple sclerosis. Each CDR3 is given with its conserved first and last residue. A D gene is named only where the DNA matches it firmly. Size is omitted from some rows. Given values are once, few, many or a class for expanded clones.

CDR3 protein: CASRGPLAAEFF; CDR3 DNA: TGTGCCAGCAGGGGGCCTCTAGCGGCGGAGTTCTTC; clone size: .; D gene: TRBD2; V gene: TRBV6-1; J gene: TRBJ2-1
CDR3 protein: CASSSDRGYGYTF; CDR3 DNA: TGTGCCAGCAGTTCAGACAGGGGCTATGGCTACACCTTC; clone size: few; D gene: TRBD1; V gene: TRBV12-3/TRBV12-4; J gene: TRBJ1-2
CDR3 protein: CASSGGQGMSSGNTIYF; CDR3 DNA: TGTGCCAGCAGTGGGGGACAAGGGATGAGCTCTGGAAACACCATATATTTT; clone size: .; D gene: .; V gene: TRBV2; J gene: TRBJ1-3
CDR3 protein: CASRQATGRVHQPQHF; CDR3 DNA: TGTGCCAGCAGACAGGCGACAGGGAGGGTCCATCAGCCCCAGCATTTT; clone size: .; D gene: TRBD1; V gene: TRBV28; J gene: TRBJ1-5
CDR3 protein: CSARDAQRGGPGELFF; CDR3 DNA: TGCAGTGCTAGAGATGCCCAGCGGGGGGGCCCAGGGGAGCTGTTTTTT; clone size: .; D gene: TRBD2; V gene: TRBV20-1; J gene: TRBJ2-2
CDR3 protein: CASSVGTAPNEKLFF; CDR3 DNA: TGTGCCAGCAGCGTTGGGACAGCTCCTAATGAAAAACTGTTTTTT; clone size: .; D gene: TRBD1; V gene: TRBV9; J gene: TRBJ1-4
CDR3 protein: CASSRSRVDSPLHF; CDR3 DNA: TGCGCCAGCAGTAGAAGCCGTGTAGATTCACCCCTCCACTTT; clone size: .; D gene: .; V gene: TRBV4-3; J gene: TRBJ1-6
CDR3 protein: CASSHHPTGNEKLFF; CDR3 DNA: TGCGCCAGCAGCCACCACCCGACAGGGAATGAAAAACTGTTTTTT; clone size: .; D gene: TRBD1; V gene: TRBV4-1; J gene: TRBJ1-4
CDR3 protein: CASSQMSIEAFF; CDR3 DNA: TGTGCCAGCAGCCAGATGAGTATTGAAGCTTTCTTT; clone size: once; D gene: .; V gene: TRBV7-2; J gene: TRBJ1-1
CDR3 protein: CAWRPLGQASKNTEAFF; CDR3 DNA: TGTGCCTGGAGACCTTTGGGGCAGGCGAGTAAGAACACTGAAGCTTTCTTT; clone size: once; D gene: .; V gene: TRBV30; J gene: TRBJ1-1
CDR3 protein: CASRRTGRETQYF; CDR3 DNA: TGTGCCAGCAGACGGACAGGGAGGGAGACCCAGTACTTC; clone size: .; D gene: TRBD1; V gene: TRBV6-6; J gene: TRBJ2-5
CDR3 protein: CASSYSTGYNSPLHF; CDR3 DNA: TGTGCCAGCAGTTACTCGACAGGCTATAATTCACCCCTCCACTTT; clone size: few; D gene: .; V gene: TRBV6-5; J gene: TRBJ1-6
CDR3 protein: CSARKTGSDTQYF; CDR3 DNA: TGCAGTGCTAGAAAGACAGGGTCGGATACGCAGTATTTT; clone size: .; D gene: TRBD1; V gene: TRBV20-1; J gene: TRBJ2-3
CDR3 protein: CAIGAGGQQETQYF; CDR3 DNA: TGTGCCATCGGAGCGGGAGGTCAACAAGAGACCCAGTACTTC; clone size: .; D gene: TRBD2; V gene: TRBV10-3; J gene: TRBJ2-5
CDR3 protein: CSAPAETVHYGYTF; CDR3 DNA: TGCAGTGCCCCCGCGGAAACAGTGCATTATGGCTACACCTTC; clone size: .; D gene: .; V gene: TRBV20-1; J gene: TRBJ1-2
CDR3 protein: CSATQALKNIQYF; CDR3 DNA: TGCAGTGCTACCCAGGCTCTGAAAAACATTCAGTACTTC; clone size: .; D gene: .; V gene: TRBV20-1; J gene: TRBJ2-4
CDR3 protein: CASSQEPLGTADRNQHF; CDR3 DNA: TGCGCCAGCAGCCAAGAACCGTTGGGCACCGCAGACAGGAACCAGCATTTT; clone size: .; D gene: .; V gene: TRBV4-1; J gene: TRBJ1-5
CDR3 protein: CASSLTGKQETQYF; CDR3 DNA: TGTGCCAGCAGTTTGACAGGGAAGCAAGAGACCCAGTACTTC; clone size: .; D gene: TRBD1; V gene: TRBV12-3/TRBV12-4; J gene: TRBJ2-5
CDR3 protein: CSAVSGRGNEQYF; CDR3 DNA: TGCAGTGCGGTAAGCGGGAGAGGCAACGAGCAGTACTTC; clone size: once; D gene: TRBD2; V gene: TRBV20-1; J gene: TRBJ2-7
CDR3 protein: CASSPRDSFTDTQYF; CDR3 DNA: TGTGCCAGCAGCCCGAGGGATTCCTTCACAGATACGCAGTATTTT; clone size: .; D gene: .; V gene: TRBV7-3; J gene: TRBJ2-3
CDR3 protein: CASSLMGQGNEKLFF; CDR3 DNA: TGCGCCAGCAGCTTGATGGGACAGGGGAATGAAAAACTGTTTTTT; clone size: .; D gene: TRBD1; V gene: TRBV5-1; J gene: TRBJ1-4
CDR3 protein: CAWTVKGTGNQPQHF; CDR3 DNA: TGTGCCTGGACAGTGAAGGGAACCGGCAATCAGCCCCAGCATTTT; clone size: .; D gene: .; V gene: TRBV30; J gene: TRBJ1-5
CDR3 protein: CASSYASGTYNEQFF; CDR3 DNA: TGTGCCAGCAGTTATGCTAGCGGAACCTACAATGAGCAGTTCTTC; clone size: .; D gene: TRBD2; V gene: TRBV7-8; J gene: TRBJ2-1
CDR3 protein: CASSQGGAGAAKNIQYF; CDR3 DNA: TGCGCCAGCAGCCAAGGAGGGGCCGGGGCAGCCAAAAACATTCAGTACTTC; clone size: .; D gene: .; V gene: TRBV4-1; J gene: TRBJ2-4
CDR3 protein: CSARDWAANRGETQYF; CDR3 DNA: TGCAGTGCTAGAGATTGGGCGGCGAACCGGGGAGAGACCCAGTACTTC; clone size: .; D gene: .; V gene: TRBV20-1; J gene: TRBJ2-5
CDR3 protein: CASSQDYRVYEQYF; CDR3 DNA: TGTGCCAGCAGCCAAGACTACAGGGTCTACGAGCAGTACTTC; clone size: .; D gene: .; V gene: TRBV3-1; J gene: TRBJ2-7
CDR3 protein: CASSGRGTGNTEAFF; CDR3 DNA: TGTGCCAGTAGTGGAAGGGGGACAGGTAACACTGAAGCTTTCTTT; clone size: .; D gene: TRBD1; V gene: TRBV19; J gene: TRBJ1-1
CDR3 protein: CASSGRGRGETQYF; CDR3 DNA: TGCGCCAGCAGCGGCAGGGGGCGCGGAGAGACCCAGTACTTC; clone size: .; D gene: TRBD1; V gene: TRBV5-1; J gene: TRBJ2-5
CDR3 protein: CASRRLAGGGGEQFF; CDR3 DNA: TGTGCCAGCAGACGACTAGCGGGAGGAGGGGGTGAGCAGTTCTTC; clone size: .; D gene: TRBD2; V gene: TRBV4-2; J gene: TRBJ2-1
CDR3 protein: CASSQEGYWEQFF; CDR3 DNA: TGCGCCAGCAGCCAAGAGGGTTACTGGGAGCAGTTCTTC; clone size: .; D gene: .; V gene: TRBV4-1; J gene: TRBJ2-1
CDR3 protein: CASSYDRDRGYTF; CDR3 DNA: TGTGCCAGCAGTTACGACAGGGACCGAGGCTACACCTTC; clone size: .; D gene: TRBD1; V gene: TRBV6-6; J gene: TRBJ1-2
CDR3 protein: CASSLLLGTGYNSPLHF; CDR3 DNA: TGCGCCAGCAGCTTATTGTTGGGGACAGGATATAATTCACCCCTCCACTTT; clone size: .; D gene: TRBD1; V gene: TRBV5-1; J gene: TRBJ1-6
CDR3 protein: CSSDRGQETQYF; CDR3 DNA: TGCAGTTCGGACAGGGGCCAAGAGACCCAGTACTTC; clone size: .; D gene: TRBD1; V gene: TRBV20-1; J gene: TRBJ2-5
CDR3 protein: CASSPYTGVNTEAFF; CDR3 DNA: TGTGCCAGCAGCCCGTACACAGGAGTGAACACTGAAGCTTTCTTT; clone size: .; D gene: .; V gene: TRBV7-8; J gene: TRBJ1-1
CDR3 protein: CASSRAGQPPYETQYF; CDR3 DNA: TGTGCCAGCAGTCGTGCTGGGCAGCCTCCCTACGAGACCCAGTACTTC; clone size: .; D gene: .; V gene: TRBV27; J gene: TRBJ2-5
CDR3 protein: CASSPARRTNTDTQYF; CDR3 DNA: TGTGCCAGCAGTCCTGCCCGGCGCACGAACACAGATACGCAGTATTTT; clone size: .; D gene: .; V gene: TRBV12-3/TRBV12-4; J gene: TRBJ2-3
CDR3 protein: CASKGQGNEQFF; CDR3 DNA: TGTGCCAGCAAAGGACAGGGCAATGAGCAGTTCTTC; clone size: .; D gene: TRBD1; V gene: TRBV2; J gene: TRBJ2-1
CDR3 protein: CASSPFSTGTEAFF; CDR3 DNA: TGTGCCAGCAGCCCCTTCTCTACGGGAACTGAAGCTTTCTTT; clone size: .; D gene: .; V gene: TRBV7-3; J gene: TRBJ1-1
CDR3 protein: CASSQEIGQPIF; CDR3 DNA: TGCGCCAGCAGCCAAGAAATTGGCCAGCCGATCTTC; clone size: .; D gene: .; V gene: TRBV4-1; J gene: TRBJ1-2
CDR3 protein: CSASLLAGGYNEQFF; CDR3 DNA: TGCAGTGCTTCGTTACTAGCGGGAGGGTACAATGAGCAGTTCTTC; clone size: .; D gene: TRBD2; V gene: TRBV20-1; J gene: TRBJ2-1
CDR3 protein: CASSLQGVDTEAFF; CDR3 DNA: TGTGCCAGCAGTCTACAGGGGGTAGATACTGAAGCTTTCTTT; clone size: .; D gene: TRBD1; V gene: TRBV12-3/TRBV12-4; J gene: TRBJ1-1
CDR3 protein: CASSSPRQGAREQFF; CDR3 DNA: TGTGCCAGCAGCTCACCCCGACAGGGGGCTAGGGAGCAGTTCTTC; clone size: .; D gene: TRBD1; V gene: TRBV3-1; J gene: TRBJ2-1